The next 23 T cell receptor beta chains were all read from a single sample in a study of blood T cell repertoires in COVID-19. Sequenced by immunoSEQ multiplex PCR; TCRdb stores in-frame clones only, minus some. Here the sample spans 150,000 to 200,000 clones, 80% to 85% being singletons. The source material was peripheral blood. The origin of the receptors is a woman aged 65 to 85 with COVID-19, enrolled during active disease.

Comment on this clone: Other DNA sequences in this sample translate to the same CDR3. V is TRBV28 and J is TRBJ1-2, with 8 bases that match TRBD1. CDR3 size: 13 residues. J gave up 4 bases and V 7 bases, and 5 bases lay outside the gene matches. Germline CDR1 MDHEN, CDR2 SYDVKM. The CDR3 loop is CASTLTGVYGYTF. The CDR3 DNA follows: TGTGCCAGCACCCTGACAGGGGTCTATGGCTACACCTTC.

DNA of the CDR3: TGTGCCAGTAGTATAGGTCAGAACAATGAGCAGTTCTTC. Amino acids: CASSIGQNNEQFF. This rearrangement joins TRBV19 to TRBJ2-1; D is ambiguous. This CDR3 is built from 13 residues. V was trimmed by 1 base and J by 5 bases, leaving 6 bases between them. The germline V gene encodes CDR1 LNHDA and CDR2 SQIVND (reference sequence).

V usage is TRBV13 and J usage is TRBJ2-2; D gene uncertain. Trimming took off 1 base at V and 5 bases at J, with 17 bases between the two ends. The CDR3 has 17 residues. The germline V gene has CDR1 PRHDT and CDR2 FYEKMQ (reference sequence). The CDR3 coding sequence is TGTGCCAGCAGCTTAGAGTACCGACGAGCCGGGACCGGGGAGCTGTTTTTT. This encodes CASSLEYRRAGTGELFF.

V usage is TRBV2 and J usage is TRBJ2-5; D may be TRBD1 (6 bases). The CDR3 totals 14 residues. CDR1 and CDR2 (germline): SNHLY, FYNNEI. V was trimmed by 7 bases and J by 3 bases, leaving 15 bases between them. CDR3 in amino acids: CASIQGWGEETQYF. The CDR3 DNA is TGTGCCAGCATCCAGGGGTGGGGAGAAGAGACCCAGTACTTC.

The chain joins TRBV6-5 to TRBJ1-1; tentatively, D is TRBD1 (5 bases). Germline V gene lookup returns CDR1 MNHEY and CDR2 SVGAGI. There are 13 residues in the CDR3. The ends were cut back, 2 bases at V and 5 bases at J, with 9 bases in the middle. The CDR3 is CASSYGRGTEAFF. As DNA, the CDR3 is TGTGCCAGCAGTTACGGGAGGGGAACTGAAGCTTTCTTT.

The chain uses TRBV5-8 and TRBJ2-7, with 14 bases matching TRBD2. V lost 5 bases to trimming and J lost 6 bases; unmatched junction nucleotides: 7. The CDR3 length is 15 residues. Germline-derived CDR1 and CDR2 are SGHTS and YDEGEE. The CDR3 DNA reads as TGTGCCAGCAGAAAGACTAGCGGGGGGGCCTTCGAGCAGTACGTC. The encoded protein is CASRKTSGGAFEQYV.

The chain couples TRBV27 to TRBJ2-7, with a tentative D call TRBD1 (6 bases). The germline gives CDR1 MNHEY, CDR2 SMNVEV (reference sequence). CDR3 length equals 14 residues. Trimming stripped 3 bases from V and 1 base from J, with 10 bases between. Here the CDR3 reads CASSFLDRSYEQYF. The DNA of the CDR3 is TGTGCCAGCAGTTTCCTAGACAGGTCCTACGAGCAGTACTTC.

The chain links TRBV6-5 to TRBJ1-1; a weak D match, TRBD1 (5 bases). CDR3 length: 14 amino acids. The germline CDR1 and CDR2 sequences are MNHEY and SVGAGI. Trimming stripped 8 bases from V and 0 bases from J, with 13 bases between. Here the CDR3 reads CASFGGWVNTEAFF. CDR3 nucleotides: TGTGCCAGCTTTGGGGGGTGGGTGAACACTGAAGCTTTCTTT.

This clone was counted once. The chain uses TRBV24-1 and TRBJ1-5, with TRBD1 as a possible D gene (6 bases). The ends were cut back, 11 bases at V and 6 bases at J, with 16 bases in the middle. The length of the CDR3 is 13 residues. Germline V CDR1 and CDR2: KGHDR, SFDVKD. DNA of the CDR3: TGTGCCATCGGGCTGGGGGCTGGTCAGCCCCAGCATTTT. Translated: CAIGLGAGQPQHF.

The CDR3 sequence is CAISVTYSGLTRYSYNEQFF. DNA for the CDR3: TGTGCCATCAGTGTGACCTATAGTGGGCTAACAAGGTACTCCTACAATGAGCAGTTCTTC. V gene TRBV10-3 combines with J gene TRBJ2-1; D remains ambiguous. V lost 4 bases and J lost 0, with 25 bases in between. The CDR3 runs to 20 residues. Germline-derived CDR1 and CDR2 are ENHRY and SYGVKD.

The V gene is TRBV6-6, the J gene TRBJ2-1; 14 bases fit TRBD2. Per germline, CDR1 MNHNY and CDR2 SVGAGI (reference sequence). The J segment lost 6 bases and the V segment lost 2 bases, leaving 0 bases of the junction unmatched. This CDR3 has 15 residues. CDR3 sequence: CASSYGTSGSNEQFF. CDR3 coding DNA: TGTGCCAGCAGTTACGGGACTAGCGGGAGCAATGAGCAGTTCTTC.

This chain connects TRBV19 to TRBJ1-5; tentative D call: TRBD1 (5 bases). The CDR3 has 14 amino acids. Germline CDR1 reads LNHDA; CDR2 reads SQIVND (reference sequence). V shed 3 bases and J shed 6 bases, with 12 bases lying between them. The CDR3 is CASSMGLNSQPQHF. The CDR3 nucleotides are TGTGCCAGTAGTATGGGACTCAATAGTCAGCCCCAGCATTTT. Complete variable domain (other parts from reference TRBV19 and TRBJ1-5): DGGITQSPKYLFRKEGQNVTLSCEQNLNHDAMYWYRQDPGQGLRLIYYSQIVNDFQKGDIAEGYSVSREKKESFPLTVTSAQKNPTAFYLCASSMGLNSQPQHFGDGTRLSIL.

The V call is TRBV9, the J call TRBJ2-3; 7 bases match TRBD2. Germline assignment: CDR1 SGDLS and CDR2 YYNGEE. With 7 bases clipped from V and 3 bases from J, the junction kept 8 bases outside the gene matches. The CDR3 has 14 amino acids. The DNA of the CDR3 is TGTGCCAGCTCCCCGGGCGGGGGTACAGATACGCAGTATTTT. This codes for CASSPGGGTDTQYF.

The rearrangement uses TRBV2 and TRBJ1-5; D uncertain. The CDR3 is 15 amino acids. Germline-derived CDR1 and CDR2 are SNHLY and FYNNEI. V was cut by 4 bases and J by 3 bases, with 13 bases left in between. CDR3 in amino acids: CASSGTGILNQPQHF. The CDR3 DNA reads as TGTGCCAGCAGTGGGACCGGGATCCTCAATCAGCCCCAGCATTTT.

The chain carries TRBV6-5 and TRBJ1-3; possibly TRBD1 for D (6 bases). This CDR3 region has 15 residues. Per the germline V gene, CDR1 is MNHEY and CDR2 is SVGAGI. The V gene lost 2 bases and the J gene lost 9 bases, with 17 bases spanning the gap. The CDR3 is CASSYGPGEVSTIYF. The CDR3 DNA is TGTGCCAGCAGTTACGGGCCAGGGGAAGTCAGCACCATATATTTT.

In DNA, the CDR3 is TGTGCCAGCAGCCCTGGACAGGATCCAAACTATGGCTACACCTTC. This gives the protein CASSPGQDPNYGYTF. The chain uses TRBV3-1 (or the pseudogene TRBV3-2) and TRBJ1-2; 7 bases agree with TRBD1. This CDR3 has 15 residues. J lost 2 bases, V lost 4 bases, and 7 bases had no gene match. The germline V gene encodes CDR1 LGHDT and CDR2 YNNKEL (reference sequence).

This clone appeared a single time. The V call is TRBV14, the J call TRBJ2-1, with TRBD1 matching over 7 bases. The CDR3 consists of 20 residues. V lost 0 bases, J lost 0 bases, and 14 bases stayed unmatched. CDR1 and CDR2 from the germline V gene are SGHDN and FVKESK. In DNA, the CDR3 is TGTGCCAGCAGCCAAGACAGGGGGACAATACTCCTCTCCTCCTACAATGAGCAGTTCTTC. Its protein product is CASSQDRGTILLSSYNEQFF.

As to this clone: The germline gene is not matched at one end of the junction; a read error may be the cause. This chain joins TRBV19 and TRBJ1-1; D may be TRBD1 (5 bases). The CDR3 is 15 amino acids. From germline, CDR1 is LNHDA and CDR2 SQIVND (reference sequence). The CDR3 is CASTGGLLGGTETFF. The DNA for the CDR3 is TGTGCCAGCACCGGCGGCTTACTAGGAGGGACTGAAACTTTCTTT.

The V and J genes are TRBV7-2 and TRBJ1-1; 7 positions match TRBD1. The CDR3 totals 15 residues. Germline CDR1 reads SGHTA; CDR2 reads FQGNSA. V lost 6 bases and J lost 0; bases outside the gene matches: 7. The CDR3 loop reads CASRPSTGVNTEAFF. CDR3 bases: TGTGCCAGCAGGCCTTCCACAGGGGTGAACACTGAAGCTTTCTTT.

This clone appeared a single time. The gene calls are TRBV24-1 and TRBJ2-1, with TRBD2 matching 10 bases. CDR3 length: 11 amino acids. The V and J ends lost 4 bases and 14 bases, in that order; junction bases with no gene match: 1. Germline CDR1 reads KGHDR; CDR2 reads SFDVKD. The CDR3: CATSDGLAEFF. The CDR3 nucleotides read TGTGCCACCAGTGACGGACTAGCGGAGTTCTTC.

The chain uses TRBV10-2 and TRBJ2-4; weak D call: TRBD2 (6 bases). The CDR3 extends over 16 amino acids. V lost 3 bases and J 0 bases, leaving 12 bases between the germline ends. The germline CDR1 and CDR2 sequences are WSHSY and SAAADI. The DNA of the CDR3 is TGCGCCAGCAGTGAAGGGATGGGACTAGCCAAAAACATTCAGTACTTC. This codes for CASSEGMGLAKNIQYF.

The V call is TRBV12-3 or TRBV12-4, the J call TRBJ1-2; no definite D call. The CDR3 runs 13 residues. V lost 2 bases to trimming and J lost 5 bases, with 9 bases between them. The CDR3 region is CASSLKGDYGYTF. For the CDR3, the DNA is TGTGCCAGCAGTTTAAAGGGAGATTATGGCTACACCTTC.

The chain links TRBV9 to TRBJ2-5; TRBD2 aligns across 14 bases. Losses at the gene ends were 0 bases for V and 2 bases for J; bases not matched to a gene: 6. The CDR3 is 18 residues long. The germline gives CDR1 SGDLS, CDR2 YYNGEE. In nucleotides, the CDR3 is TGTGCCAGCAGCGTAGGACTAGCGGGGGGGCCAATGCAAGAGACCCAGTACTTC. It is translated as CASSVGLAGGPMQETQYF.